A selection of T cell receptor beta chains follows, all from one sample in a study of control samples from healthy donors and cancer patients. Clones were read by immunoSEQ multiplex PCR, and TCRdb kept only the in-frame ones, dropping some. The data show 100,000 to 150,000 clones, about 94% seen once. The sample was blood. These receptors were obtained from a man aged 25-45 years in good health. Each CDR3 is given with its conserved first and last residue. A D gene is named only where the DNA matches it firmly. Size is stated for part of the rows, as once, few or many counts, or as a class when the clone is expanded.

v_call	clone_size	j_call	d_call	cdr3_nt	cdr3_aa
TRBV9	-	TRBJ1-1	-	TGTGCCAGCAGCCCGGAGGGGGAAAACACTGAAGCTTTCTTT	CASSPEGENTEAFF
TRBV6-5	-	TRBJ2-7	-	TGTGCCAGCAGGATACAACAGGGAGGATACGAGCAGTACTTC	CASRIQQGGYEQYF
TRBV3-1/TRBV3-2	-	TRBJ1-4	TRBD1	TGTGCCAGCAGCCCTCAGTTCGGGACAGGGAATGAAAAACTGTTTTTT	CASSPQFGTGNEKLFF
TRBV2	-	TRBJ2-4	TRBD1	TGTGCCAGCAGTGAAGCGACAGGGTACGGGGAGAGGTACTTC	CASSEATGYGERYF
TRBV25-1	few	TRBJ1-1	-	TGTGCCAGCAGTGAGGTGGGGGACACGAGGAACACTGAAGCTTTCTTT	CASSEVGDTRNTEAFF
TRBV3-1/TRBV3-2	once	TRBJ2-4	-	TGTGCCAGCAGCCAAGATTTGATTGGAGTCAAAAACATTCAGTACTTC	CASSQDLIGVKNIQYF
TRBV5-6	-	TRBJ2-2	-	TGTGCCAGCAGCCCCGCTACAGGGACTCGGGCCGGGGAGCTGTTTTTT	CASSPATGTRAGELFF
TRBV6-5	-	TRBJ1-2	-	TGTGCCAGCAGTTACAGGGGAGGTCTCGGCTACACCTTC	CASSYRGGLGYTF
TRBV27	-	TRBJ1-1	-	TGTGCCAGCAGTTTAAATACGGGGGGCTCGCTTGAAGCTTTCTTT	CASSLNTGGSLEAFF
TRBV6-1	-	TRBJ1-3	-	TGTGCCAGCAGTGAAGTCGAGTTCGGGAAAACTGGAAACACCATATATTTT	CASSEVEFGKTGNTIYF
TRBV5-1	-	TRBJ1-2	-	TGCGCCAGCAGCTTAACCGGGGAGTCCCTTAGCTATGGCTACACCTTC	CASSLTGESLSYGYTF
TRBV4-1	-	TRBJ1-2	-	TGCGCCAGCAGCCACCTACTTGTGGCTGGCGCTAACTATGGCTACACCTTC	CASSHLLVAGANYGYTF
TRBV30	-	TRBJ1-2	-	TGTGCCTGGACTGAGGAGAGCTATGGCTACACCTTC	CAWTEESYGYTF
TRBV7-8	-	TRBJ1-5	-	TGTGCCAGCAGCTTCTTACTTAATCAGCCCCAGCATTTT	CASSFLLNQPQHF
TRBV29-1	-	TRBJ2-3	TRBD1	TGCAGCGTTAAGACAGGGGATGATACGCAGTATTTT	CSVKTGDDTQYF
TRBV27	-	TRBJ1-5	-	TGTGCCAGCAGTTTCGGGACATCGTCGGGGCAGCCCCAGCATTTT	CASSFGTSSGQPQHF
TRBV5-4	once	TRBJ1-2	-	TGTGCCAGCAGCTTGAGTGCTAACTATGGCTACACCTTC	CASSLSANYGYTF
TRBV30	-	TRBJ2-7	-	TGTGCCTGCCTAGGACAGTCGACCAGTACCTACGAGCAGTACTTC	CACLGQSTSTYEQYF
TRBV10-3	-	TRBJ2-1	TRBD1	TGTGCCATCAGCCTTACGCTTCAGGGGGTTTCGGGCAATGAGCAGTTCTTC	CAISLTLQGVSGNEQFF
TRBV5-8	-	TRBJ1-2	TRBD1	TGTGCCAGCAGTTCTCGCAGGGGGTACTATGGCTACACCTTC	CASSSRRGYYGYTF
TRBV19	-	TRBJ2-5	TRBD2	TGTGCCAGTAGTCGGGTAGCGGGGGTAATGGGGGAGACCCAGTACTTC	CASSRVAGVMGETQYF
TRBV28	-	TRBJ2-7	-	TGTGCCAGCAGTTTTCGGTACTACGAGCAGTACTTC	CASSFRYYEQYF
TRBV7-3	-	TRBJ2-5	-	TGTGCCAGCAGCTTAGCGGGGCGAGGGGAGACCCAGTACTTC	CASSLAGRGETQYF